This T cell receptor beta chain comes out of a study of human T cells and chemical hapten exposure. Study findings and constraints: It should be noted that donors had alopecia, so their immune response may differ from healthy people's. TCRs above 1 in 1000 frequency did not change with DPC sensitization.

To note about this clonotype: What it binds is unknown.

The time point is: pre-sensitization, week 0. Treatment reported: therapeutic diphenylcyclopropenone sensitization with weekly scalp DPC. Ahead of applying each patch test, blood was sampled. It was the library that attached unique molecular identifiers to individual cDNA molecules. TCRdb itself ran the RACE reads through MiXCR, one entry per CDR3 protein. The profile shows about 98,000 distinct CDR3 sequences, 10% to 13% of them singletons. V lost 7 bases and J 1 base, leaving 8 bases between the germline ends. CDR1 and CDR2 from the germline V gene are SGHDN and FVKESK. The CDR3 sequence is 14 residues long.

This sample comprised whole blood, obtained in connection with sensitization to the hapten diphenylcyclopropenone (DPC). This chain links TRBV14 with TRBJ1-6; D unresolved. The origin of this receptor is a woman in her sixties or seventies with alopecia areata. Some clones in this sample may be carry-over from other donors' samples. The CDR3, as DNA: TGTGCCAGCAACGCGGTATCCTATAATTCACCCCTCCACTTT. Encoded protein: CASNAVSYNSPLHF. The complete variable domain, with remaining parts taken from reference TRBV14 and TRBJ1-6, reads EAGVTQFPSHSVIEKGQTVTLRCDPISGHDNLYWYRRVMGKEIKFLLHFVKESKQDESGMPNNRFLAERTGGTYSTLKVQPAELEDSGVYFCASNAVSYNSPLHFGNGTRLTVT.